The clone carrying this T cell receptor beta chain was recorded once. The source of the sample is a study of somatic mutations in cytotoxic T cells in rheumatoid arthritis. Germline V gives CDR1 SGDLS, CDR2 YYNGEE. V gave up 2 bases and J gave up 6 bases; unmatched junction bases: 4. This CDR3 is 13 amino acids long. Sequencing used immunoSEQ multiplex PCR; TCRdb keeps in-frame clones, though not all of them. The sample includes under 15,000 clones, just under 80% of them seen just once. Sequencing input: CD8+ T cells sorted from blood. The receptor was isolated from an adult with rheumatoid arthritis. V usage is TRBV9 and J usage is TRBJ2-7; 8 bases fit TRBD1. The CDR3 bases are TGTGCCAGCAGCGTGGGGACAGGAGGCGAGCAGTACTTC. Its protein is CASSVGTGGEQYF.